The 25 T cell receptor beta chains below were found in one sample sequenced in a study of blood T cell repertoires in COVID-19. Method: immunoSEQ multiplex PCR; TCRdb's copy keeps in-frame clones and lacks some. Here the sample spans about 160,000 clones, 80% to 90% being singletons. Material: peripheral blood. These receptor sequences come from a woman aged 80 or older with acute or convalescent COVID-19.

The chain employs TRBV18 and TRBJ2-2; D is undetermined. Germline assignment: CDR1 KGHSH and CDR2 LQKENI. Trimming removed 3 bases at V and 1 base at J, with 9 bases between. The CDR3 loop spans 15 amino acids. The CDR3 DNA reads TGTGCCAGCTCACCCCGGAGTTTGAACACCGGGGAGCTGTTTTTT. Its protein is CASSPRSLNTGELFF.

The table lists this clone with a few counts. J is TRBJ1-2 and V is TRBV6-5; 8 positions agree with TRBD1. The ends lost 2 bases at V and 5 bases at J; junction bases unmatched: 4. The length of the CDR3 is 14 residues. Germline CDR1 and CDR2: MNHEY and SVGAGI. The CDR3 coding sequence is TGTGCCAGCAGTTACGGGGACAGGAAGTATGGCTACACCTTC. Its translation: CASSYGDRKYGYTF.

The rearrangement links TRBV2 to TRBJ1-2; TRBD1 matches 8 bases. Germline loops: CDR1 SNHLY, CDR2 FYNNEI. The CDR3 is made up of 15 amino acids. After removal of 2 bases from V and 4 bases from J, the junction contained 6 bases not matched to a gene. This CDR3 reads CASSERGQGSYGYTF. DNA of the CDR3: TGTGCCAGCAGTGAACGCGGACAGGGTTCCTATGGCTACACCTTC. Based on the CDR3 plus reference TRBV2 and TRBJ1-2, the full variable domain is EPEVTQTPSHQVTQMGQEVILRCVPISNHLYFYWYRQILGQKVEFLVSFYNNEISEKSEIFDDQFSVERPDGSNFTLKIRSTKLEDSAMYFCASSERGQGSYGYTFGSGTRLTVV.

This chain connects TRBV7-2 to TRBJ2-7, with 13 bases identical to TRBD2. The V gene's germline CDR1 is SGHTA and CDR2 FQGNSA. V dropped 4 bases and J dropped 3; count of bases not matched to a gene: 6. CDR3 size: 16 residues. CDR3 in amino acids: CASSYGLAGDIYEQYF. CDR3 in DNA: TGTGCCAGCAGCTACGGACTAGCGGGGGACATCTACGAGCAGTACTTC.

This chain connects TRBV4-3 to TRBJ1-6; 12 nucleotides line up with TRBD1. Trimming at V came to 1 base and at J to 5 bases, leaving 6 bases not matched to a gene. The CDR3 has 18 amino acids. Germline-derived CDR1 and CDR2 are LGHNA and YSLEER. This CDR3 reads CASSQVVGQGADNSPLHF. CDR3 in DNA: TGCGCCAGCAGCCAAGTGGTGGGACAGGGGGCCGATAATTCACCCCTCCACTTT.

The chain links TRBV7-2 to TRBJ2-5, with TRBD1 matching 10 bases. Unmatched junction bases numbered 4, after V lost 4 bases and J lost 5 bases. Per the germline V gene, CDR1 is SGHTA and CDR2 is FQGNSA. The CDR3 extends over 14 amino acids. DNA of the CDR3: TGTGCCAGCAGCTGGGGGGGACAGGGGGAGACCCAGTACTTC. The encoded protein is CASSWGGQGETQYF.

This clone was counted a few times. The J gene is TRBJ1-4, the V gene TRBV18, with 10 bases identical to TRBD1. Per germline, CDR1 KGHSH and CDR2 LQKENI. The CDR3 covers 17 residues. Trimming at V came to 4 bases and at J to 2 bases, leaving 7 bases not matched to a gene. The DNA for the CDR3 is TGTGCCAGCTCACGGGGACAGGGGACCGCCACTAATGAAAAACTGTTTTTT. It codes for CASSRGQGTATNEKLFF. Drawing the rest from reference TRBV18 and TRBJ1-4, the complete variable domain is NAGVMQNPRHLVRRRGQEARLRCSPMKGHSHVYWYRQLPEEGLKFMVYLQKENIIDESGMPKERFSAEFPKEGPSILRIQQVVRGDSAAYFCASSRGQGTATNEKLFFGSGTQLSVL.

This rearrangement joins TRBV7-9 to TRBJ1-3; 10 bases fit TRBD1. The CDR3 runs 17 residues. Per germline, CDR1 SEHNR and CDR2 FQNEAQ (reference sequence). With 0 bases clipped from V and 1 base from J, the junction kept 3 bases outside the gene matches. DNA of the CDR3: TGTGCCAGCAGCTTAGCGACGGGACAGGGGTCTGGAAACACCATATATTTT. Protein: CASSLATGQGSGNTIYF.

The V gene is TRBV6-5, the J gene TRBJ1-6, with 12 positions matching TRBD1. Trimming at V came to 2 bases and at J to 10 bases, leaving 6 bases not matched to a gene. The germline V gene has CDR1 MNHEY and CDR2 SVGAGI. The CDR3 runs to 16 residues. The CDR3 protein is CASSYHRDRGLSPLHF. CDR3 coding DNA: TGTGCCAGCAGTTACCACCGGGACAGGGGGCTGTCACCCCTCCACTTT.

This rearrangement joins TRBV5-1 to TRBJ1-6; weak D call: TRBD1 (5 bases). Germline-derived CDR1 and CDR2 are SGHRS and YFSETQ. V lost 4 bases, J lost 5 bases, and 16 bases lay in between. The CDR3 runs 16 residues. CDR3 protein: CASSQSGTVNNSPLHF. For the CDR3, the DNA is TGCGCCAGCAGCCAAAGCGGGACGGTCAATAATTCACCCCTCCACTTT. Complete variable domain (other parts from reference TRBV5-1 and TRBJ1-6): KAGVTQTPRYLIKTRGQQVTLSCSPISGHRSVSWYQQTPGQGLQFLFEYFSETQRNKGNFPGRFSGRQFSNSRSEMNVSTLELGDSALYLCASSQSGTVNNSPLHFGNGTRLTVT.

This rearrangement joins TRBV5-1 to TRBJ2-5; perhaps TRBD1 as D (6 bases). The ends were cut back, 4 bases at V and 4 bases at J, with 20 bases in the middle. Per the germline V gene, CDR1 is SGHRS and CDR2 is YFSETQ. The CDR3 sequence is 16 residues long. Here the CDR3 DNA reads TGCGCCAGCAGCACCTCGACAGGCCCTAGGCGAGAGACCCAGTACTTC. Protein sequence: CASSTSTGPRRETQYF.

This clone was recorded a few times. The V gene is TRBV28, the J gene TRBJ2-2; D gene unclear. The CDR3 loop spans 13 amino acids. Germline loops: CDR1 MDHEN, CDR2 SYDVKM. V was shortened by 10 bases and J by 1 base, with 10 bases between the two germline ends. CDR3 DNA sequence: TGTGCCACTATGACGGGGAACACCGGGGAGCTGTTTTTT. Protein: CATMTGNTGELFF.

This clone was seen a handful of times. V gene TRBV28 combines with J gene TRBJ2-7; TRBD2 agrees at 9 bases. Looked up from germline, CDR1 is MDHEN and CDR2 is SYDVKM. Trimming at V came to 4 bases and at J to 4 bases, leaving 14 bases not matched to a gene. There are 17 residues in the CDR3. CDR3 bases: TGTGCCAGCAGTTCCATGGCGGGAGGGCCTCGGTTGTACGAGCAGTACTTC. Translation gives CASSSMAGGPRLYEQYF.

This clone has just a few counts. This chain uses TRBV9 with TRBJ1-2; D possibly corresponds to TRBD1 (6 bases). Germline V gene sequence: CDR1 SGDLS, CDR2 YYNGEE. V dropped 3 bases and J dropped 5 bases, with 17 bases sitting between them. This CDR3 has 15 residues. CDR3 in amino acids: CASSADLRQAYGYTF. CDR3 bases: TGTGCCAGCAGCGCGGACCTTAGACAGGCTTATGGCTACACCTTC.

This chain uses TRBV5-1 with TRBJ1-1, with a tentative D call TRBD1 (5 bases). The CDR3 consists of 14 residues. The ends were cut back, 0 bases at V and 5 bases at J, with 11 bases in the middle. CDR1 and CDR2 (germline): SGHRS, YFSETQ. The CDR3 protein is CASSLEAGFTEAFF. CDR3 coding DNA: TGCGCCAGCAGCTTGGAGGCAGGGTTTACTGAAGCTTTCTTT.

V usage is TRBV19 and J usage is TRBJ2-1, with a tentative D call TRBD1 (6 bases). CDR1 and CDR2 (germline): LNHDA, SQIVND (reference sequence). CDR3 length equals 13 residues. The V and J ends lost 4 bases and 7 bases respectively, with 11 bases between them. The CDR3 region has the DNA TGTGCCAGTAGTAAACAGGGCGGTAATGAGCAGTTCTTC. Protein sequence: CASSKQGGNEQFF.

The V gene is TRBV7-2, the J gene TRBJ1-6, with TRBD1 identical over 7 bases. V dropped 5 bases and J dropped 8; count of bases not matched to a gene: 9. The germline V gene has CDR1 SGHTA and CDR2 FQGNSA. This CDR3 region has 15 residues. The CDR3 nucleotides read TGTGCCAGCAGCCCGCGACAGGGCGGGGATTCACCCCTCCACTTT. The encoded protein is CASSPRQGGDSPLHF.

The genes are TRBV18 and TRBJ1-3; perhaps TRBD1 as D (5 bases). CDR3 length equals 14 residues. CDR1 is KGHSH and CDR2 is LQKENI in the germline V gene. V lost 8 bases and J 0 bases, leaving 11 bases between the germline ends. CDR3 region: CASADTFSGNTIYF. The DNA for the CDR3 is TGTGCCAGCGCGGACACCTTCTCTGGAAACACCATATATTTT.

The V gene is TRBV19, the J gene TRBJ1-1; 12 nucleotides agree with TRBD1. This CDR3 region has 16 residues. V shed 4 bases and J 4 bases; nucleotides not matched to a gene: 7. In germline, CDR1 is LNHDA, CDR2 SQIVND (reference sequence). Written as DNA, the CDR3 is TGTGCCAGTAGTAGGTTCTCGGGACAGGGGGCCACTGAAGCTTTCTTT. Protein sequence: CASSRFSGQGATEAFF.

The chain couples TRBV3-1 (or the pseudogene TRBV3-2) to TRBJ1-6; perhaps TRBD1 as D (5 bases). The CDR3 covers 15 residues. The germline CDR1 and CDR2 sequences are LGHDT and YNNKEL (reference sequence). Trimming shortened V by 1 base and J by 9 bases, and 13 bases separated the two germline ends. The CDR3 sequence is CASSQVGQGGSPLHF. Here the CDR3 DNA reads TGTGCCAGCAGCCAAGTTGGTCAGGGAGGTTCACCCCTCCACTTT.

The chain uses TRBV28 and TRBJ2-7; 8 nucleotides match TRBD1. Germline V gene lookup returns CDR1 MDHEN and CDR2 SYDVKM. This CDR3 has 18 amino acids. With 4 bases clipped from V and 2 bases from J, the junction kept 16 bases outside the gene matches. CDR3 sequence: CASSSRWGRGQGAYEQYF. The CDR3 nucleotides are TGTGCCAGCAGTTCCAGGTGGGGGCGAGGACAGGGAGCCTACGAGCAGTACTTC.

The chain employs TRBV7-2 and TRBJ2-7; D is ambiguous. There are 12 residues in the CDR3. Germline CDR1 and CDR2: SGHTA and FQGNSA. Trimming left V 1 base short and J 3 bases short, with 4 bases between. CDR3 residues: CASSLVLYEQYF. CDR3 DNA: TGTGCCAGCAGCTTAGTCCTCTACGAGCAGTACTTC.

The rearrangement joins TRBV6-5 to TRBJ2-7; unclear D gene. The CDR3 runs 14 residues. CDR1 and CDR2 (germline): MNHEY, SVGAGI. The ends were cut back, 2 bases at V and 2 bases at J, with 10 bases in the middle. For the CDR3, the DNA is TGTGCCAGCAGTTACCTCCAAACAGCCTACGAGCAGTACTTC. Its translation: CASSYLQTAYEQYF.

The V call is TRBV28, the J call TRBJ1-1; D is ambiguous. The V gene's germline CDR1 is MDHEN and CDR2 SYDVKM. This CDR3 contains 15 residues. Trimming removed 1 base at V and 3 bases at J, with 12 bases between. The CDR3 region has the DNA TGTGCCAGCAGTTTATATACCCGACACTACACTGAAGCTTTCTTT. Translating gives CASSLYTRHYTEAFF.

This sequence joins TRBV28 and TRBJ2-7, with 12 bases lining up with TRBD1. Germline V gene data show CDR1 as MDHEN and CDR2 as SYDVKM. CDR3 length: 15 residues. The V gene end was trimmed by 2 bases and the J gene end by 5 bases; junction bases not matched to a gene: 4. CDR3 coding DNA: TGTGCCAGCAGTTTACCCGGGACAGGGGGCCACGAGCAGTACTTC. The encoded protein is CASSLPGTGGHEQYF.